This TCR beta chain was observed in a study of cytomegalovirus exposure and HLA in healthy donors. In the study overall: The 100 million to 120 million unique TCR beta sequences, from 150 million to 200 million T cells, were found by an earlier analysis.

Per germline, CDR1 SGDLS and CDR2 YYNGEE. The ends lost 2 bases at V and 3 bases at J; junction bases unmatched: 5. The CDR3 has 17 amino acids. This clone was seen just once. What it binds is unknown. The PCR ran on 60 Vbeta and 13 Jbeta primers. Some clones are missing from TCRdb's copy, which holds only in-frame ones; the method was immunoSEQ multiplex PCR. The sample lists over 70,000 clones; roughly three quarters were seen once. Whole-study results and caveats: Presence/absence analysis assumed near-uniform sequencing depth across donors. Diagnosis of cytomegalovirus status made by the classifier reportedly showed high specificity and sensitivity.

This TCR derives from a male donor in good health and CMV-seronegative. V and J are TRBV9 and TRBJ2-2; 12 bases agree with TRBD2. Sequenced: PBMCs. Here the CDR3 DNA reads TGTGCCAGCAGCGTCGGGACTAGCGGGTTCTACACCGGGGAGCTGTTTTTT. Residues: CASSVGTSGFYTGELFF.